The clone carrying this T cell receptor (beta chain) was seen at least ten times. This entry belongs to a study of T cells in Graves' hyperthyroidism and ophthalmopathy. What was amplified from RNA transcripts were TCR beta CDR3 regions. The study used the HTBI primer set for a first-round RT-PCR of the TCR CDR3. MiXCR, run by TCRdb on the multiplex PCR reads, gives a single entry per CDR3 protein. The repertoire holds about 610,000 distinct CDR3 sequences, with about 15% as singletons. Germline trimming cut 3 bases from V and 2 bases from J; bases unmatched to any gene: 4. The CDR3 runs 14 residues. Per germline, CDR1 SQVTM and CDR2 ANQGSEA.

V usage is TRBV29-1 and J usage is TRBJ2-7, with 10 nucleotides matching TRBD1. The specimen sequenced was blood. This sequence was found in a woman in her thirties or forties with Graves' ophthalmopathy. CDR3 loop: CSVETGGETYEQYF. The CDR3 DNA follows: TGCAGCGTTGAGACAGGGGGCGAAACCTACGAGCAGTACTTC.